This T cell receptor beta chain was documented in a study of tumor and adjacent non-tumor tissue in lung cancer. On the study more broadly: Patients comprised 12 adenocarcinoma, a couple of squamous cell carcinoma and 1 small cell lung cancer.

This CDR3 is 16 amino acids long. Germline loops: CDR1 MNHNS, CDR2 SASEGT. V lost 4 bases to trimming and J lost 2 bases; unmatched junction nucleotides: 7. The library came from three nested PCR rounds adapted from ARM-PCR protocols. From the multiplex PCR reads, TCRdb called clonotypes with MiXCR, one entry per CDR3 protein. This table holds fewer than 120,000 distinct CDR3 sequences, nearly 85% found once. This sample's RNA came from whole unsorted tissue. This clonotype was counted once. This is likely a read error, given that the CDR3 carries no conserved phenylalanine or tryptophan at its end. Source material: lung tumor tissue. The V and J genes are TRBV6-1 and TRBJ2-5, with 10 positions matching TRBD2. The source is a man between 65 and 80 years old with non-small cell lung cancer. CDR3 residues: CASSVQAGGPQETQYV. CDR3 nucleotides: TGTGCCAGCAGTGTTCAAGCGGGAGGGCCACAAGAGACCCAGTACGTC.